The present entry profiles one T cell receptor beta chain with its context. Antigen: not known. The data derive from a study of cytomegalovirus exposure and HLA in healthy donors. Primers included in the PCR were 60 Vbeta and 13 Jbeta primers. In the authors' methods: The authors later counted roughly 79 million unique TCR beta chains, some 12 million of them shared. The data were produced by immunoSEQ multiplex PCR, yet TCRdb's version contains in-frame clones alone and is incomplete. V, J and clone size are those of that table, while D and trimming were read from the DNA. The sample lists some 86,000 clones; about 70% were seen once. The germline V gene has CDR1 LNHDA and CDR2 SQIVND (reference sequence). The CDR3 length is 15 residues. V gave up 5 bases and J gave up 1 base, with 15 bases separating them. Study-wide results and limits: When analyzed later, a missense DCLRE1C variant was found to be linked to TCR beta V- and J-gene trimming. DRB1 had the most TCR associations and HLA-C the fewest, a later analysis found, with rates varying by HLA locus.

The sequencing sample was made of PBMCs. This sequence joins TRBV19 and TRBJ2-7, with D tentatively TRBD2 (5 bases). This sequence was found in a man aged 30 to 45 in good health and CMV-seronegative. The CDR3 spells CASSPIGVTSYEQYF. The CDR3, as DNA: TGTGCCAGTAGTCCTATCGGGGTTACTTCCTACGAGCAGTACTTC.